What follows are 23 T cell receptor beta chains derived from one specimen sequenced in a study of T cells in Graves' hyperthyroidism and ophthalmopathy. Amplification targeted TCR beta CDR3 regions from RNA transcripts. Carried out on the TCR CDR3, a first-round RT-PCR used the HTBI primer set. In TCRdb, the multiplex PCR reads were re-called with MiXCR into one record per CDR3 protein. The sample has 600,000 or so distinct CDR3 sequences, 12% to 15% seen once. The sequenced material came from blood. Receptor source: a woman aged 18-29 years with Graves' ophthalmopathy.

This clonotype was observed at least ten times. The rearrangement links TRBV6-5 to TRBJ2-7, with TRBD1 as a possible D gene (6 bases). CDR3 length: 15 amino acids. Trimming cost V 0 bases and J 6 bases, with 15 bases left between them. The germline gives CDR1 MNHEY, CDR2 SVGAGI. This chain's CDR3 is CASSYSPGGYREQYF. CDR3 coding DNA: TGTGCCAGCAGTTACTCGCCTGGGGGCTATCGCGAGCAGTACTTC.

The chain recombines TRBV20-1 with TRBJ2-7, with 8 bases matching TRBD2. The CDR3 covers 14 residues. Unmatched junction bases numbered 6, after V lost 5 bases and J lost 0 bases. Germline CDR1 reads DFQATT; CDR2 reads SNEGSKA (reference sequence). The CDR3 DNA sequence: TGCAGTGCTGGTAGCGGGGTGAGCTCCTACGAGCAGTACTTC. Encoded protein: CSAGSGVSSYEQYF.

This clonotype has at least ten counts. CDR3 amino acids: CSVGDRGGLNTEAFF. In DNA form, the CDR3 reads TGCAGCGTTGGGGACAGGGGAGGGTTGAACACTGAAGCTTTCTTT. The V gene is TRBV29-1, the J gene TRBJ1-1; TRBD1 aligns across 10 bases. In germline, CDR1 is SQVTM, CDR2 ANQGSEA. Trimming cost V 4 bases and J 0 bases; bases outside gene matches: 5. This CDR3 is 15 amino acids long.

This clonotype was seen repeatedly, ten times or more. CDR3 protein: CSAKTASGDQGTQYF. The CDR3 coding sequence is TGCAGTGCTAAGACGGCTAGCGGGGATCAGGGTACGCAGTATTTT. The chain couples TRBV20-1 to TRBJ2-3, with 9 positions matching TRBD2. Germline assignment: CDR1 DFQATT and CDR2 SNEGSKA (reference sequence). This CDR3 spans 15 amino acids. V shed 4 bases, J shed 8 bases, and the junction held 13 bases outside the gene matches.

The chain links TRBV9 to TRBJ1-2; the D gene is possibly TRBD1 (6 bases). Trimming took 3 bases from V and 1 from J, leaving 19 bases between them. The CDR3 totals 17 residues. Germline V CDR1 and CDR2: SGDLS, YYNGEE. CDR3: CASSAVWGGQLNYGYTF. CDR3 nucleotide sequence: TGTGCCAGCAGCGCCGTATGGGGAGGACAGCTTAACTATGGCTACACCTTC. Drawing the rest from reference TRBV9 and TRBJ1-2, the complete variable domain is DSGVTQTPKHLITATGQRVTLRCSPRSGDLSVYWYQQSLDQGLQFLIQYYNGEERAKGNILERFSAQQFPDLHSELNLSSLELGDSALYFCASSAVWGGQLNYGYTFGSGTRLTVV.

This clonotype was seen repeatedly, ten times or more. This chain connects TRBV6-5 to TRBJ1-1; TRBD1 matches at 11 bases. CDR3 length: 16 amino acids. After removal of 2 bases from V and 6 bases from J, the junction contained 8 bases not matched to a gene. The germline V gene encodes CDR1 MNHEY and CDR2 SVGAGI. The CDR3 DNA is TGTGCCAGCAGTTACCAGTTACCGGGACAGGGGGCTGAAGCTTTCTTT. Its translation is CASSYQLPGQGAEAFF.

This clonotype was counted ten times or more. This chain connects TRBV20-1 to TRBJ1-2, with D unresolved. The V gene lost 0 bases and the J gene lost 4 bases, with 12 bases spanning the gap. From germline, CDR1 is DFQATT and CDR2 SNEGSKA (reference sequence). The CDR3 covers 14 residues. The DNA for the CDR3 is TGCAGTGCTAGAGAAGGAACAAATTCCTATGGCTACACCTTC. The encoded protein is CSAREGTNSYGYTF.

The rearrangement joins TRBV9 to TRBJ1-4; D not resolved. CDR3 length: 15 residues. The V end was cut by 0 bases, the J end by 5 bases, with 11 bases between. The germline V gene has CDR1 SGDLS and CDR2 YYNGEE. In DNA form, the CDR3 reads TGTGCCAGCAGCGTAGGACACCTGGAGAATGAAAAACTGTTTTTT. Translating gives CASSVGHLENEKLFF. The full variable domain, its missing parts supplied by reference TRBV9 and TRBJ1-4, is DSGVTQTPKHLITATGQRVTLRCSPRSGDLSVYWYQQSLDQGLQFLIQYYNGEERAKGNILERFSAQQFPDLHSELNLSSLELGDSALYFCASSVGHLENEKLFFGSGTQLSVL.

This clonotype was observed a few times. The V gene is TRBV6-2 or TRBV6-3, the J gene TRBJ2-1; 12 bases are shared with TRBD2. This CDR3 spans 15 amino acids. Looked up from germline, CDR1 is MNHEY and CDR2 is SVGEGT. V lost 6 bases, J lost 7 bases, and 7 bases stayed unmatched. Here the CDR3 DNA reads TGTGCCAGCAGCGCGACTAGCGGGAGCTTAAATGAGCAGTTCTTC. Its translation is CASSATSGSLNEQFF.

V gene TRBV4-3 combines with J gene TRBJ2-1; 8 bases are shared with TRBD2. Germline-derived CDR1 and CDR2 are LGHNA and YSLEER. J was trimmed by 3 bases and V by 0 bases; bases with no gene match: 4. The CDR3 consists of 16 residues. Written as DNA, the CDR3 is TGCGCCAGCAGCCAAGAAACGGGAGGGCGCTACAATGAGCAGTTCTTC. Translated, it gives CASSQETGGRYNEQFF.

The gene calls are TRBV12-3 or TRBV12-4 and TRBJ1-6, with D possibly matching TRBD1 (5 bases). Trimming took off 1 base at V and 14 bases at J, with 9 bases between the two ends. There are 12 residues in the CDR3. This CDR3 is CASSLGEGSLHF. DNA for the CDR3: TGTGCCAGCAGTTTAGGGGAGGGGTCCCTCCACTTT.

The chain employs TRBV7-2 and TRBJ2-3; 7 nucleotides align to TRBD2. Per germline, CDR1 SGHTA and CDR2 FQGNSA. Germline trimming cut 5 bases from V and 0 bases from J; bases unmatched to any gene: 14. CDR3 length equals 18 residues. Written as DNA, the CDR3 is TGTGCCAGCAGCCAATATAAGGGGAGGGCGGATAGCACAGATACGCAGTATTTT. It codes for CASSQYKGRADSTDTQYF.

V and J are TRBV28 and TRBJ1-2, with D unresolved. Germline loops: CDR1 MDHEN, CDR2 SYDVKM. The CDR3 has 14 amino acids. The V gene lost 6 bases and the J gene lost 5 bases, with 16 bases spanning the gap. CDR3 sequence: CASRLTHGGYGYTF. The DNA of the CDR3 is TGTGCCAGCAGGTTGACCCACGGCGGATATGGCTACACCTTC.

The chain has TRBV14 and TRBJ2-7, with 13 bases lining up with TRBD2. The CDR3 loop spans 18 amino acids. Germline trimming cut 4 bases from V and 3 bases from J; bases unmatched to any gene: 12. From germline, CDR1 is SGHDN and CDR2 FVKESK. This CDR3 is CASSPLIWTSGRDYEQYF. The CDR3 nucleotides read TGTGCCAGCAGCCCCCTGATTTGGACTAGCGGGAGAGACTACGAGCAGTACTTC.

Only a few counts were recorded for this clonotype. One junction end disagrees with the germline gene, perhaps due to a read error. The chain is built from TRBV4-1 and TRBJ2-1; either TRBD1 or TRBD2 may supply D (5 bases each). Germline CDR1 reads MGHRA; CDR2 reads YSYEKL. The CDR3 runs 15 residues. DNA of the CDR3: TGCGCCAGCAGCGCCGGGACGGCGAGGTACAGTGAGCAGTTCTTC. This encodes CASSAGTARYSEQFF.

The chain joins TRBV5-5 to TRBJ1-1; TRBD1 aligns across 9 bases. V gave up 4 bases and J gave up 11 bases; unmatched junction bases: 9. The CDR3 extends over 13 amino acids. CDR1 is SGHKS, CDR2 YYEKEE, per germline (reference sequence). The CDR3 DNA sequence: TGTGCCAGCAGCCCAGGACAGGGGTATTGGGCTTTCTTT. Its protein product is CASSPGQGYWAFF.

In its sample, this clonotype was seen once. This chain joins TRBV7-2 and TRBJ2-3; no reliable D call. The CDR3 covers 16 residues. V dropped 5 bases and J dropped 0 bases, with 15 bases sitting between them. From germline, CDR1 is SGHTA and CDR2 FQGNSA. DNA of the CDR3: TGTGCCAGCAGCGGTGGGTCTTTACTTAGCACAGATACGCAGTATTTT. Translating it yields CASSGGSLLSTDTQYF.

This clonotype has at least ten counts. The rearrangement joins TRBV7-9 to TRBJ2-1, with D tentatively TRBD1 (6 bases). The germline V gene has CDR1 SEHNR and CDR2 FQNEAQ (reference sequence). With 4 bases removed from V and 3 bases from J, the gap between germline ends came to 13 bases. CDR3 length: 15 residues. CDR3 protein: CASSSPGVLYNEQFF. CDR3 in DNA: TGTGCCAGCAGCTCGCCAGGGGTTCTCTACAATGAGCAGTTCTTC.

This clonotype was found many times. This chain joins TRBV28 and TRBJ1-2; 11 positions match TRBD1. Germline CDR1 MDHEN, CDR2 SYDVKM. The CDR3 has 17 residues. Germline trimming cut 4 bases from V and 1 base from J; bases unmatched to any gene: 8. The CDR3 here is CASSYPPGTGGNYGYTF. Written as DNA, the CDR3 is TGTGCCAGCAGTTACCCCCCCGGGACAGGGGGTAACTATGGCTACACCTTC.

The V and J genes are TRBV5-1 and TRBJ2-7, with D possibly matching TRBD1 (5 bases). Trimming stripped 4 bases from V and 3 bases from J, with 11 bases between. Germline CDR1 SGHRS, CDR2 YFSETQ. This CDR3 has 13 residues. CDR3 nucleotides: TGCGCCAGCAGCGCTGGACAATTCTACGAGCAGTACTTC. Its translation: CASSAGQFYEQYF.

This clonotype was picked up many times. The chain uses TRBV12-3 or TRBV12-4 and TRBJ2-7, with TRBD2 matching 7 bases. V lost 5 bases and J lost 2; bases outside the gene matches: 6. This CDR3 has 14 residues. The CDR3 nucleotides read TGTGCCAGCAGTCCCGAGCGGGGCCCCTACGAGCAGTACTTC. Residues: CASSPERGPYEQYF.

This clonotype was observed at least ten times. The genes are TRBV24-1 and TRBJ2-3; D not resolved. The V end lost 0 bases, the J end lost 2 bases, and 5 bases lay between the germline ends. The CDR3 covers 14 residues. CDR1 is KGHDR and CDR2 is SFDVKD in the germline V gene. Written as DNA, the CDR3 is TGTGCCACCAGTGATTTGAGGGACACAGATACGCAGTATTTT. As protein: CATSDLRDTDTQYF.

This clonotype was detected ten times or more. In DNA form, the CDR3 reads TGTGCCAGCAGCTTCACTAGCGGGAGATATGAGCAGTTCTTC. The encoded protein is CASSFTSGRYEQFF. The chain uses TRBV7-2 and TRBJ2-1; TRBD2 aligns across 11 bases. In germline, CDR1 is SGHTA, CDR2 FQGNSA. The CDR3 has 14 amino acids. Trimming at V came to 3 bases and at J to 8 bases, leaving 3 bases not matched to a gene.